This T cell receptor beta chain was obtained from a study of breast tumors, draining lymph nodes, adjacent tissues. Study-wide points: Compared with lymph nodes, tumors were less diverse; compared with nontumor tissue, more.

Details on this clonotype: What it binds is unknown. Possible read error: a much larger clone is one base away.

TCRdb reprocessed the multiplex PCR reads with MiXCR, giving one entry per CDR3 protein. The sample lists about 100,000 distinct CDR3 sequences; approximately 22% were seen once. Breast cancer patients provided tissue from their axillary draining lymph nodes. The specimen sequenced was axillary lymph node tissue. This clonotype originated in a female donor with breast cancer. Some clones in this sample may be carry-over from other donors' samples.

CDR3 loop: CATTRTSAGEQYF. The CDR3 DNA reads TGTGCCACCACCAGGACTAGCGCGGGGGAGCAGTACTTC. The chain joins TRBV28 to TRBJ2-7; 9 nucleotides match TRBD2. CDR1 is MDHEN, CDR2 SYDVKM, per germline. Germline trimming cut 10 bases from V and 7 bases from J; bases unmatched to any gene: 11. This CDR3 is built from 13 residues.